A single sample gave rise to the 7 T cell receptor beta chains below, sequenced in a study of T cells in Graves' hyperthyroidism and ophthalmopathy. Amplified TCR beta CDR3 regions derived from RNA transcripts. A set of HTBI primers served as the primers for a first-round RT-PCR of the TCR CDR3. MiXCR, run by TCRdb on the multiplex PCR reads, gives a single entry per CDR3 protein. The sample consists of around 350,000 distinct CDR3 sequences, about 18% of them appearing once. Sequenced: blood. The receptors were gathered from a woman aged 18-35 years with Graves' hyperthyroidism.

This clonotype was counted at least ten times. The chain uses TRBV19 and TRBJ1-5; the D is unclear. V was cut by 6 bases and J by 8 bases, with 14 bases left in between. This CDR3 is 13 amino acids long. The germline gives CDR1 LNHDA, CDR2 SQIVND (reference sequence). CDR3 sequence (DNA): TGTGCCAGTAGGATCGACGGTTCCGAGCCCCAGCATTTT. This translates into CASRIDGSEPQHF.

The V and J genes are TRBV28 and TRBJ2-5; D is possibly TRBD2 (5 bases). The ends were cut back, 1 base at V and 2 bases at J, with 11 bases in the middle. The V gene's germline CDR1 is MDHEN and CDR2 SYDVKM. The CDR3 extends over 15 amino acids. In DNA form, the CDR3 reads TGTGCCAGCAGTTTATTGGGGAGCGCTCAAGAGACCCAGTACTTC. Encoded protein: CASSLLGSAQETQYF.

In its sample, this clonotype was seen many times. The V and J genes are TRBV7-2 and TRBJ1-1; D may be TRBD1 (6 bases). Germline V gene lookup returns CDR1 SGHTA and CDR2 FQGNSA. The V gene lost 7 bases and the J gene lost 3 bases, with 15 bases spanning the gap. The CDR3 contains 14 residues. The CDR3 coding sequence is TGTGCCAGCAACTCTCTAGGGGGGGACACTGAAGCTTTCTTT. Encoded protein: CASNSLGGDTEAFF.

In its sample, this clonotype was seen many times. The V call is TRBV11-2, the J call TRBJ2-4; D ambiguous. Germline V gene sequence: CDR1 SGHAT, CDR2 FQNNGV. The germline V and J ends were trimmed by 1 base and 5 bases, with 6 bases remaining between them. The CDR3 contains 13 residues. CDR3 coding DNA: TGTGCCAGCAGCTTAGGTCTGGAAAACATTCAGTACTTC. Its translation: CASSLGLENIQYF.

This clonotype appeared many times. This chain joins TRBV5-5 and TRBJ2-2, with a tentative D call TRBD2 (7 bases). Trimming shortened V by 0 bases and J by 8 bases, and 17 bases separated the two germline ends. The CDR3 has 16 amino acids. CDR1 is SGHKS and CDR2 is YYEKEE in the germline V gene (reference sequence). This CDR3 reads CASSLAIAGAQGELFF. DNA of the CDR3: TGTGCCAGCAGCTTGGCGATCGCGGGGGCTCAAGGGGAGCTGTTTTTT.

In its sample, this clonotype was seen many times. The genes are TRBV2 and TRBJ2-7; 10 nucleotides line up with TRBD1. CDR1 and CDR2 (germline): SNHLY, FYNNEI. The junction had 4 bases not matched to a gene; V was cut back by 9 bases and J by 5 bases. This CDR3 has 12 amino acids. The CDR3 nucleotides read TGTGCCAGAGCCGGGACAGGGGACGAGCAGTACTTC. This gives the protein CARAGTGDEQYF.

Many counts were recorded for this clonotype. This chain joins TRBV6-2 or TRBV6-3 and TRBJ1-5; no firm D call. Germline V gene lookup returns CDR1 MNHEY and CDR2 SVGEGT. Trimming took off 11 bases at V and 0 bases at J, with 11 bases between the two ends. The CDR3 extends over 13 amino acids. CDR3: CAAGRDSNQPQHF. CDR3 nucleotide sequence: TGTGCCGCAGGCCGGGATAGCAATCAGCCCCAGCATTTT.